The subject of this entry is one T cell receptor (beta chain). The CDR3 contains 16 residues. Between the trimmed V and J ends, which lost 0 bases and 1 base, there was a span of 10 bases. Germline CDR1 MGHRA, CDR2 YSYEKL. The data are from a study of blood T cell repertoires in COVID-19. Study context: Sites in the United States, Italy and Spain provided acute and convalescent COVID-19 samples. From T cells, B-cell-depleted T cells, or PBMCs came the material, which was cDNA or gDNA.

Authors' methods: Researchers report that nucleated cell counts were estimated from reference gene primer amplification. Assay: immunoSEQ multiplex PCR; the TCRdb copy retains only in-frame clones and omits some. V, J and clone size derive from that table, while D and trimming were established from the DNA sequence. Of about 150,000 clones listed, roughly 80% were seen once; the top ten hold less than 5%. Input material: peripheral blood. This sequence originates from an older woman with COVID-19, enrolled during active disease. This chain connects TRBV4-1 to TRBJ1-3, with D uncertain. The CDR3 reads CASSQDRAGSGNTIYF. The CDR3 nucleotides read TGCGCCAGCAGCCAAGATCGGGCGGGGTCTGGAAACACCATATATTTT.